This T cell receptor beta chain is from a study of PD-1 blockade in classical Hodgkin lymphoma. With V trimmed by 1 base and J by 0 bases, 11 bases remained unmatched. This CDR3 is built from 20 residues. Germline CDR1 is SGHVS and CDR2 is FNYEAQ. The patients all showed relapse after autologous stem cell transplantation, while their brentuximab vedotin exposure varied. Points from the study as a whole: Differences between repertoires have undefined causes, possibly disease activity or prior therapy. Patients who initiated nivolumab within 1 year of ASCT were excluded.

Sequenced by immunoSEQ multiplex PCR; TCRdb stores in-frame clones only, minus some. The sample includes around 65,000 clones, over 75% of them seen just once. This clone was counted once. Its target is not known. This specimen consisted of peripheral blood mononuclear cells (PBMCs), obtained at baseline. The clonotype originates from a human donor with classical Hodgkin lymphoma. This sequence joins TRBV7-6 and TRBJ2-3, with 12 bases fitting TRBD2. Here the CDR3 reads CASSLGPTSGGSASTDTQYF. CDR3 nucleotides: TGTGCCAGCAGCTTAGGTCCCACTAGCGGGGGGAGCGCTAGCACAGATACGCAGTATTTT.